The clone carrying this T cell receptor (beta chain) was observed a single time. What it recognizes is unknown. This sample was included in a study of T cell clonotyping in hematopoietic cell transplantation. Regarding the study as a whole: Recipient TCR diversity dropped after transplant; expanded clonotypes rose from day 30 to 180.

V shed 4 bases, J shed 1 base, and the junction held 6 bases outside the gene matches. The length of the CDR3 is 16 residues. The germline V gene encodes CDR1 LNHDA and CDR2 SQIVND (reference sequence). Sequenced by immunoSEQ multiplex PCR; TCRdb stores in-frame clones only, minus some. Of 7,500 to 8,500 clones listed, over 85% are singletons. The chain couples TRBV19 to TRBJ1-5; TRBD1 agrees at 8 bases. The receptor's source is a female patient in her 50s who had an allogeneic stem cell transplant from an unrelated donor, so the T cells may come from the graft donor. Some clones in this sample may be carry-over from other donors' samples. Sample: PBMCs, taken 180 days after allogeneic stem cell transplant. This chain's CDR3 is CASSSETGVSNQPQHF. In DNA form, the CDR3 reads TGTGCCAGTAGTAGCGAGACAGGGGTGAGCAATCAGCCCCAGCATTTT.